This paragraph covers one T cell receptor (beta chain) sequence. This specimen belongs to a study of blood T cell repertoires in COVID-19. Across the whole study: Samples taken during acute and convalescent COVID-19 were collected in the United States, Italy and Spain. PBMCs, B-cell-depleted T cells, or T cells were the source of the cDNA or gDNA that made up the material.

Original handling: Counts of nucleated cells, estimated from reference gene primer amplification, were obtained. Measured with immunoSEQ multiplex PCR; TCRdb has only the in-frame clones, and not every one. The DNA was the basis for D and trimming; V, J and clone size are from that table. Of about 130,000 clones listed, just under 85% are singletons. CDR3 size: 17 residues. Germline CDR1 LGHDT, CDR2 YNNKEL (reference sequence). V gave up 2 bases and J gave up 0 bases; unmatched junction bases: 7. The origin of this receptor is a human donor in a cohort sampled during active COVID-19. The sequenced sample consisted of peripheral blood. The chain carries TRBV3-1 (or the pseudogene TRBV3-2) and TRBJ1-3; 7 bases line up with TRBD1. For the CDR3, the DNA is TGTGCCAGCAGCCAACTATCACAGGGGATCTCTGGAAACACCATATATTTT. Translation: CASSQLSQGISGNTIYF.